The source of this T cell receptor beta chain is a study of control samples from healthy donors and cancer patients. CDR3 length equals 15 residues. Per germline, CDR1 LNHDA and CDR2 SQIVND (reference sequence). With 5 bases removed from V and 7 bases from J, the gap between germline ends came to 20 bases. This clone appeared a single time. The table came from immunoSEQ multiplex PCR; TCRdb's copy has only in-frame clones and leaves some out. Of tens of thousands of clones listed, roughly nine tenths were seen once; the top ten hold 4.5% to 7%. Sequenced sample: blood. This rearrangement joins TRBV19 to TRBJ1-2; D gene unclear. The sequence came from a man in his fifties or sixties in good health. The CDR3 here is CASSERIKGRGGYTF. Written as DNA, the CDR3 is TGTGCCAGTAGTGAACGCATAAAGGGTCGAGGTGGCTACACCTTC.